This TCR beta chain is from a study of blood T cell repertoires in COVID-19. Study-wide background: Material from acute and convalescent COVID-19 was sourced from the United States, Italy and Spain. The analysed material was cDNA or gDNA that came from T cells, B-cell-depleted T cells, or PBMCs.

Trimming stripped 5 bases from V and 2 bases from J, with 6 bases between. Looked up from germline, CDR1 is MNHEY and CDR2 is SVGEGT. The CDR3 covers 12 residues. Only one count was recorded for this clone. Per the authors' pipeline: Reference gene primers were amplified, and this amplification served to estimate nucleated cell counts. Generated by immunoSEQ multiplex PCR, the TCRdb table keeps only in-frame clones and is missing some. Clonal size and the V and J genes are those of that table, whereas D and trimming came from the DNA. The repertoire has a few hundred thousand clones, 90% of them found once; the top ten carry 2.1%.

The chain uses TRBV6-2 or TRBV6-3 and TRBJ1-1, with D uncertain. Sequenced sample: peripheral blood. The sequence was collected from a woman in her sixties with COVID-19, enrolled during active disease. The CDR3 loop is CASSLRNTEAFF. DNA of the CDR3: TGTGCCAGCAGTCTCAGAAACACTGAAGCTTTCTTT.